This T cell receptor (beta chain) came from a study of circulating and synovial CD4+ cells in juvenile arthritis. Notes on this clone: Its specificity is unknown.

Findings and limits, study-wide: Some such blood samples were as oligoclonal as synovium. Circulating pathogenic-like lymphocytes shared a substantially higher fraction of CDR3 sequences with synovium than bulk blood.

The CDR3 has 15 residues. CDR1 and CDR2 (germline): SGHTA, FQGNSA. V was clipped by 5 bases and J by 0 bases, with 11 bases between them. Only in-frame clones appear in the TCRdb table, and some are missing; sequencing was by immunoSEQ multiplex PCR. The repertoire includes over 30,000 clones, around 96% of them detected once, and 0.15% to 0.2% sits in the top ten. The V and J genes are TRBV7-2 and TRBJ1-3; no definite D call. The sample was CD4+ T cells from blood. The clonotype comes from a human donor with juvenile idiopathic arthritis. This CDR3 reads CASSPRPGSGNTIYF. Here the CDR3 DNA reads TGTGCCAGCAGCCCCCGACCGGGCTCTGGAAACACCATATATTTT.